This TCR beta chain was obtained from a study of blood T cells in healthy people across ages. General study results and limits: More naive CD4+ cells and higher diversity were found in long-lived than in aged donors. Estimates of total diversity, which came from one million sequenced T cells, were considered to be underestimates.

Primers used in a second PCR of about 7 to 11 cycles were a sample-barcoded 5' primer and a J-beta primer mix. TCRdb recomputed calls from the 5' RACE reads with MiXCR, one row per CDR3 protein. The sample has more than 550,000 distinct CDR3 sequences, approximately 22% seen once. As for this clonotype: The antigen is unknown.

No fewer than 7 million PBMCs went into each sample. The specimen sequenced was blood. The source is a man in his 70s in good health.

CDR3 bases: TGCAGTGCTAGATACCTCAGCGTGATAGCCCTGTGTGGCTACACCTTC. Its translation is CSARYLSVIALCGYTF. The chain carries TRBV20-1 and TRBJ1-2; D unresolved. Germline V gives CDR1 DFQATT, CDR2 SNEGSKA (reference sequence). This CDR3 region has 16 residues. V was shortened by 2 bases and J by 7 bases, with 23 bases between the two germline ends.